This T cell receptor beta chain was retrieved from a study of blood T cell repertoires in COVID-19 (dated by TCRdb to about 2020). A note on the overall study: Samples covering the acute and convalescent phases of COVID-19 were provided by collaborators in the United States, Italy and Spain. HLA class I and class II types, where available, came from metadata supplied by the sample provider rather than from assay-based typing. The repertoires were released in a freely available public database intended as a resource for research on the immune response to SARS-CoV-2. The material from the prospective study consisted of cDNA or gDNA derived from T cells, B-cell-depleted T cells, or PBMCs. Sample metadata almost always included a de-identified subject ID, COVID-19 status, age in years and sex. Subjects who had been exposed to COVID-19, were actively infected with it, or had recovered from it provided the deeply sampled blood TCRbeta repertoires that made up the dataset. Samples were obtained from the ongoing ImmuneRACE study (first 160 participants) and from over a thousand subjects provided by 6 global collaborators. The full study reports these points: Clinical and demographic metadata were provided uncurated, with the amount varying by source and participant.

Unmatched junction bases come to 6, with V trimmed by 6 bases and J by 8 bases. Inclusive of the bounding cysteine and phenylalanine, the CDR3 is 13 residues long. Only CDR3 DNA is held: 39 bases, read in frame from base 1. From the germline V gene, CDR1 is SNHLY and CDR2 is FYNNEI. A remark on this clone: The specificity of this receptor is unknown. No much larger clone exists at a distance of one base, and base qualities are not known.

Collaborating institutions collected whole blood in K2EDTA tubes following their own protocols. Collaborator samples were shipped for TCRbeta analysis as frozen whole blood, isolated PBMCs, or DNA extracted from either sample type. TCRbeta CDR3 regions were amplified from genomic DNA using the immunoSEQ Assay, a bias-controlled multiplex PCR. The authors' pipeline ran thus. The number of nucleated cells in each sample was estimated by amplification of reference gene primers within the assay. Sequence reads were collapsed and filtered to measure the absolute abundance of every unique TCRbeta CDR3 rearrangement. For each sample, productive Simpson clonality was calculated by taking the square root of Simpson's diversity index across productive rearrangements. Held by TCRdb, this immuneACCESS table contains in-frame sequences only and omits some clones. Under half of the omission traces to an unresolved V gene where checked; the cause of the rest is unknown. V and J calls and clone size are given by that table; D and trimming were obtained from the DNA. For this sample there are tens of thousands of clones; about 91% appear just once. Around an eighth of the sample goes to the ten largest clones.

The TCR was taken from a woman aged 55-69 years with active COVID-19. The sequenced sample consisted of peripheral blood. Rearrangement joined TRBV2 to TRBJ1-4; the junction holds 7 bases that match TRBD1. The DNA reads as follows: TGTGCCAGCAGGGGGGACAGTTGGGAAAAACTGTTTTTT. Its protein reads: CASRGDSWEKLFF.